A single sample is the source of the 21 T cell receptor beta chains below, sequenced in a study of T cell repertoires in cytomegalovirus infection. From the reads, TCRdb called clonotypes with MiXCR, one entry per CDR3 protein. The data contain hundreds of thousands of distinct CDR3 sequences, 20% to 25% of them singletons. The sequenced sample consisted of CD8+ T cells from PBMCs. The receptor source for this set is a human donor in good health (CMV status not recorded). Some clones in this sample may be carry-over from other donors' samples.

This clonotype was detected ten times or more. This chain joins TRBV28 and TRBJ1-2; D remains unclear. Germline V CDR1 and CDR2: MDHEN, SYDVKM. V dropped 5 bases and J dropped 2 bases, with 12 bases sitting between them. The CDR3 runs 14 residues. The CDR3 nucleotides are TGTGCCAGCAGTCCTGCCCCGGCAAACTATGGCTACACCTTC. It yields the protein CASSPAPANYGYTF.

The V gene is TRBV6-6, the J gene TRBJ1-1, with D possibly TRBD1 on 5 matching bases. Germline CDR1 reads MNHNY; CDR2 reads SVGAGI (reference sequence). The CDR3 consists of 17 residues. The V end was cut by 8 bases, the J end by 5 bases, with 27 bases between. DNA for the CDR3: TGTGCCAGCGAGGGACGGGGGTGGGGTCCCTCGGGGACTGAAGCTTTCTTT. As protein: CASEGRGWGPSGTEAFF.

The chain has TRBV28 and TRBJ2-7; weak D call: TRBD2 (5 bases). This CDR3 has 15 amino acids. The V gene's germline CDR1 is MDHEN and CDR2 SYDVKM. The V gene lost 7 bases and the J gene lost 2 bases, with 18 bases spanning the gap. In DNA, the CDR3 is TGTGCCAGCAACCCAAGGAGGTCCCCTACCTACGAGCAGTACGTC. Amino acid sequence: CASNPRRSPTYEQYV.

This clonotype was seen just once. The chain combines TRBV12-5 with TRBJ2-1; 7 bases line up with TRBD1. J was trimmed by 0 bases and V by 6 bases; bases with no gene match: 11. The CDR3 loop spans 17 amino acids. Germline CDR1 LGHNT, CDR2 FRNRAP. CDR3 protein: CASGFTLPGGSYNEQFF. The CDR3 DNA reads as TGTGCTAGTGGATTCACTCTTCCAGGGGGCTCCTACAATGAGCAGTTCTTC.

This clonotype was observed at least ten times. J is TRBJ2-1 and V is TRBV7-2; no clear D gene. Trimming took 3 bases from V and 3 from J, leaving 6 bases between them. Germline assignment: CDR1 SGHTA and CDR2 FQGNSA. This CDR3 has 13 amino acids. The CDR3 sequence is CASSFDVYNEQFF. The DNA for the CDR3 is TGTGCCAGCAGCTTCGACGTCTACAATGAGCAGTTCTTC.

This sequence joins TRBV5-4 and TRBJ1-2; the D gene is possibly TRBD1 (5 bases). The germline CDR1 and CDR2 sequences are SGHNT and YYREEE (reference sequence). The CDR3 is made up of 16 amino acids. V gave up 1 base and J gave up 0 bases, with 13 bases separating them. The CDR3 region is CASSLNRDRANYGYTF. The CDR3 DNA sequence: TGTGCCAGCAGCTTGAACCGGGACCGCGCTAACTATGGCTACACCTTC.

Turning to this clonotype: The CDR3 carries no conserved terminal phenylalanine or tryptophan, so it likely arises from a read error. The chain combines TRBV10-3 with TRBJ1-1; D is ambiguous. V was shortened by 0 bases and J by 1 base, with 6 bases between the two germline ends. Germline V lookup: CDR1 ENHRY, CDR2 SYGVKD. The CDR3 loop spans 14 amino acids. CDR3 nucleotides: TGTGCCATCAGTGAGTCGAAGGAGAACACTGAAGCTTTCATT. It translates to CAISESKENTEAFI.

This clonotype was counted between two and nine times. The chain carries TRBV20-1 and TRBJ2-1; D remains ambiguous. Trimming took 7 bases from V and 8 from J, leaving 24 bases between them. The CDR3 length is 15 residues. Germline assignment: CDR1 DFQATT and CDR2 SNEGSKA (reference sequence). The DNA for the CDR3 is TGCAGTGTTCCCACCCCTGACACCCAGGCGTATGAGCAGTTCTTC. Its protein product is CSVPTPDTQAYEQFF.

This clonotype appeared a few times. This chain links TRBV19 with TRBJ1-1, with TRBD1 identical over 7 bases. Germline CDR1 and CDR2: LNHDA and SQIVND (reference sequence). The CDR3 has 15 amino acids. The V and J ends lost 4 bases and 1 base, in that order; junction bases with no gene match: 6. For the CDR3, the DNA is TGTGCCAGTAGTACCAATCACAGGGGGAACACTGAAGCTTTCTTT. Translating it yields CASSTNHRGNTEAFF.

This clonotype was detected only a few times. This sequence joins TRBV7-9 and TRBJ2-7; 11 bases match TRBD2. V gave up 2 bases and J gave up 0 bases; unmatched junction bases: 6. CDR1 and CDR2 (germline): SEHNR, FQNEAQ (reference sequence). CDR3 length: 17 amino acids. This CDR3 reads CASSLTGTSGISYEQYF. The CDR3, as DNA: TGTGCCAGCAGCTTAACGGGGACTAGCGGAATCTCCTACGAGCAGTACTTC.

The chain recombines TRBV7-9 with TRBJ1-1; no definite D call. The V and J ends lost 4 bases and 3 bases respectively, with 15 bases between them. Germline V CDR1 and CDR2: SEHNR, FQNEAQ (reference sequence). CDR3 length equals 15 residues. CDR3 nucleotides: TGTGCCAGCAGCTCCCAGACCTACTGGGACACTGAAGCTTTCTTT. The encoded protein is CASSSQTYWDTEAFF. Together with reference TRBV7-9 and TRBJ1-1, the CDR3 gives the full variable domain: DTGVSQNPRHKITKRGQNVTFRCDPISEHNRLYWYRQTLGQGPEFLTYFQNEAQLEKSRLLSDRFSAERPKGSFSTLEIQRTEQGDSAMYLCASSSQTYWDTEAFFGQGTRLTVV.

CDR3 protein: CASSPGDRRRGEHYV. The CDR3 DNA reads as TGTGCCAGCAGCCCAGGCGACCGACGCCGAGGGGAGCATTACGTC. The chain links TRBV6-8 to TRBJ2-7; D may match TRBD1 or TRBD2 (5 bases each). The CDR3 sequence is 15 residues long. Per germline, CDR1 MNHGY and CDR2 SAAAGT.

This chain uses TRBV28 with TRBJ2-7, with 7 bases lining up with TRBD2. This CDR3 region has 12 residues. J gave up 9 bases and V 0 bases, and 2 bases lay outside the gene matches. CDR1 MDHEN and CDR2 SYDVKM come from the germline V gene. Here the CDR3 DNA reads TGTGCCAGCAGTTTATGGGGCGGGGGGCAGTACGTC. Translation: CASSLWGGGQYV.

This clonotype has at least ten counts. This chain's CDR3 is CASSFPAFF. Here the CDR3 DNA reads TGTGCCAGCAGCTTTCCAGCTTTCTTT. This sequence joins TRBV7-2 and TRBJ1-1, with D hard to call. Germline V CDR1 and CDR2: SGHTA, FQGNSA. Trimming left V 3 bases short and J 10 bases short, with 3 bases between. The CDR3 loop spans 9 amino acids.

The J gene is TRBJ1-2, the V gene TRBV13; tentative D call: TRBD1 (6 bases). Between the trimmed V and J ends, which lost 3 bases and 3 bases, there was a span of 8 bases. This CDR3 is built from 13 residues. The germline V gene has CDR1 PRHDT and CDR2 FYEKMQ (reference sequence). CDR3 in amino acids: CASSFRGYYGYTF. Here the CDR3 DNA reads TGTGCCAGCAGCTTCAGGGGATACTATGGCTACACCTTC.

Only a few counts were recorded for this clonotype. The rearrangement links TRBV4-1 to TRBJ1-1; a weak D match, TRBD1 (6 bases). Germline-derived CDR1 and CDR2 are MGHRA and YSYEKL. This CDR3 is 14 amino acids long. V dropped 5 bases and J dropped 1 base, with 11 bases sitting between them. CDR3 loop: CASSSGQSNTEAFF. DNA for the CDR3: TGCGCCAGCAGCTCCGGACAGTCGAACACTGAAGCTTTCTTT.

This clonotype was seen a few times. This chain connects TRBV6-2 or TRBV6-3 to TRBJ2-1, with D uncertain. The V end lost 4 bases, the J end lost 1 base, and 8 bases lay between the germline ends. Germline assignment: CDR1 MNHEY and CDR2 SVGEGT. The CDR3 totals 14 residues. CDR3 protein: CASSFAVSYNEQFF. CDR3 DNA: TGTGCCAGCAGTTTCGCGGTATCCTACAATGAGCAGTTCTTC.

This rearrangement joins TRBV7-9 to TRBJ1-1; D call uncertain. Germline V lookup: CDR1 SEHNR, CDR2 FQNEAQ (reference sequence). This CDR3 has 17 amino acids. Trimming shortened V by 0 bases and J by 4 bases, and 18 bases separated the two germline ends. The CDR3: CASSLAISAIGGTEAFF. CDR3 DNA: TGTGCCAGCAGCTTAGCGATATCCGCGATTGGCGGCACTGAAGCTTTCTTT.

This clonotype was seen a few times. The V call is TRBV4-2, the J call TRBJ2-3; TRBD1 matches at 7 bases. This CDR3 has 17 amino acids. After removal of 1 base from V and 0 bases from J, the junction contained 7 bases not matched to a gene. CDR1 LGHNA and CDR2 YNFKEQ come from the germline V gene. CDR3 sequence: CASSQAIGQVSTDTQYF. CDR3 nucleotide sequence: TGTGCCAGCAGCCAAGCTATCGGACAGGTTAGCACAGATACGCAGTATTTT.

V gene TRBV27 combines with J gene TRBJ2-1; TRBD1 agrees at 7 bases. V lost 5 bases and J lost 10; bases outside the gene matches: 14. This CDR3 spans 15 amino acids. From germline, CDR1 is MNHEY and CDR2 SMNVEV (reference sequence). CDR3 sequence reads: CASSTDEDRKDEQFF. The DNA of the CDR3 is TGTGCCAGCAGTACCGATGAGGACAGGAAGGACGAGCAGTTCTTC.

This clonotype was seen a few times. The CDR3 sequence is CAILGPLPSGYTF. In DNA form, the CDR3 reads TGTGCCATCCTAGGACCTTTACCCTCTGGCTACACCTTC. The chain recombines TRBV10-3 with TRBJ1-2, with D hard to call. Trimming took off 8 bases at V and 7 bases at J, with 17 bases between the two ends. Germline lookup yields CDR1 ENHRY and CDR2 SYGVKD. CDR3 length equals 13 residues.